This T cell receptor (beta chain) came from a study of Ad26.COV2.S vaccination and SARS-CoV-2 variants. Points from the study as a whole: An underestimation of total T cell responses may have resulted from the TCR breadth and depth analyses. Responses of spike-specific T cells (both CD8+ and CD4+) reportedly showed substantial breadth after vaccination. Vaccine and placebo recipients had comparable breadth of non-spike TCRs. Vaccinees displayed broader spike-specific TCR repertoires than placebo recipients.

Repertoires were generated with immunoSEQ multiplex PCR, while TCRdb's copy carries only in-frame clones and drops some. The profile shows some 180,000 clones, around 88% of them singletons. The CDR3 covers 14 residues. Looked up from germline, CDR1 is SGHVS and CDR2 is FQNEAQ. Trimming stripped 1 base from V and 0 bases from J, with 7 bases between. Worth noting for this clone: Its antigen is undetermined.

The receptor was derived from a human donor who had recovered from COVID-19. The V call is TRBV7-8, the J call TRBJ2-7; D gene unclear. The source material was peripheral blood, sampled after recovery from COVID-19. The CDR3 spells CASSLVQNSYEQYF. CDR3 DNA: TGTGCCAGCAGCTTAGTACAGAACTCCTACGAGCAGTACTTC.